This entry features one TCR beta chain sequence. Its antigen is unknown. This record belongs to a study of shared clonotypes between healthy human individuals. About the research overall: Each donor's CD8 memory used one plate, CD8 naive two, each CD4 subset three. Study-wide results and limits: The naive CD4 repertoires of a few donors were compared, and around 5% of clonotypes were shared.

Germline-derived CDR1 and CDR2 are SEHNR and FQNEAQ (reference sequence). V shed 4 bases and J shed 0 bases, with 7 bases lying between them. The CDR3 is 14 amino acids. Terminally differentiated effector memory CD45RA+ cells were excluded from the naive CD8 cells, which were CD45RO-negative and positively selected for CCR7. Clones were sequenced by immunoSEQ multiplex PCR, and TCRdb holds only the in-frame ones, with some missing. The sample has about 650,000 clones, 95% to 96% seen once. This clonotype was sampled from a woman between 25 and 40 years old in good health. The sequencing input was naive CD8+ T cells sorted from blood. This chain uses TRBV7-9 with TRBJ1-5; no clear D gene. CDR3 sequence: CASSSRYSNQPQHF. The CDR3 region has the DNA TGTGCCAGCAGCTCCAGATATAGCAATCAGCCCCAGCATTTT.